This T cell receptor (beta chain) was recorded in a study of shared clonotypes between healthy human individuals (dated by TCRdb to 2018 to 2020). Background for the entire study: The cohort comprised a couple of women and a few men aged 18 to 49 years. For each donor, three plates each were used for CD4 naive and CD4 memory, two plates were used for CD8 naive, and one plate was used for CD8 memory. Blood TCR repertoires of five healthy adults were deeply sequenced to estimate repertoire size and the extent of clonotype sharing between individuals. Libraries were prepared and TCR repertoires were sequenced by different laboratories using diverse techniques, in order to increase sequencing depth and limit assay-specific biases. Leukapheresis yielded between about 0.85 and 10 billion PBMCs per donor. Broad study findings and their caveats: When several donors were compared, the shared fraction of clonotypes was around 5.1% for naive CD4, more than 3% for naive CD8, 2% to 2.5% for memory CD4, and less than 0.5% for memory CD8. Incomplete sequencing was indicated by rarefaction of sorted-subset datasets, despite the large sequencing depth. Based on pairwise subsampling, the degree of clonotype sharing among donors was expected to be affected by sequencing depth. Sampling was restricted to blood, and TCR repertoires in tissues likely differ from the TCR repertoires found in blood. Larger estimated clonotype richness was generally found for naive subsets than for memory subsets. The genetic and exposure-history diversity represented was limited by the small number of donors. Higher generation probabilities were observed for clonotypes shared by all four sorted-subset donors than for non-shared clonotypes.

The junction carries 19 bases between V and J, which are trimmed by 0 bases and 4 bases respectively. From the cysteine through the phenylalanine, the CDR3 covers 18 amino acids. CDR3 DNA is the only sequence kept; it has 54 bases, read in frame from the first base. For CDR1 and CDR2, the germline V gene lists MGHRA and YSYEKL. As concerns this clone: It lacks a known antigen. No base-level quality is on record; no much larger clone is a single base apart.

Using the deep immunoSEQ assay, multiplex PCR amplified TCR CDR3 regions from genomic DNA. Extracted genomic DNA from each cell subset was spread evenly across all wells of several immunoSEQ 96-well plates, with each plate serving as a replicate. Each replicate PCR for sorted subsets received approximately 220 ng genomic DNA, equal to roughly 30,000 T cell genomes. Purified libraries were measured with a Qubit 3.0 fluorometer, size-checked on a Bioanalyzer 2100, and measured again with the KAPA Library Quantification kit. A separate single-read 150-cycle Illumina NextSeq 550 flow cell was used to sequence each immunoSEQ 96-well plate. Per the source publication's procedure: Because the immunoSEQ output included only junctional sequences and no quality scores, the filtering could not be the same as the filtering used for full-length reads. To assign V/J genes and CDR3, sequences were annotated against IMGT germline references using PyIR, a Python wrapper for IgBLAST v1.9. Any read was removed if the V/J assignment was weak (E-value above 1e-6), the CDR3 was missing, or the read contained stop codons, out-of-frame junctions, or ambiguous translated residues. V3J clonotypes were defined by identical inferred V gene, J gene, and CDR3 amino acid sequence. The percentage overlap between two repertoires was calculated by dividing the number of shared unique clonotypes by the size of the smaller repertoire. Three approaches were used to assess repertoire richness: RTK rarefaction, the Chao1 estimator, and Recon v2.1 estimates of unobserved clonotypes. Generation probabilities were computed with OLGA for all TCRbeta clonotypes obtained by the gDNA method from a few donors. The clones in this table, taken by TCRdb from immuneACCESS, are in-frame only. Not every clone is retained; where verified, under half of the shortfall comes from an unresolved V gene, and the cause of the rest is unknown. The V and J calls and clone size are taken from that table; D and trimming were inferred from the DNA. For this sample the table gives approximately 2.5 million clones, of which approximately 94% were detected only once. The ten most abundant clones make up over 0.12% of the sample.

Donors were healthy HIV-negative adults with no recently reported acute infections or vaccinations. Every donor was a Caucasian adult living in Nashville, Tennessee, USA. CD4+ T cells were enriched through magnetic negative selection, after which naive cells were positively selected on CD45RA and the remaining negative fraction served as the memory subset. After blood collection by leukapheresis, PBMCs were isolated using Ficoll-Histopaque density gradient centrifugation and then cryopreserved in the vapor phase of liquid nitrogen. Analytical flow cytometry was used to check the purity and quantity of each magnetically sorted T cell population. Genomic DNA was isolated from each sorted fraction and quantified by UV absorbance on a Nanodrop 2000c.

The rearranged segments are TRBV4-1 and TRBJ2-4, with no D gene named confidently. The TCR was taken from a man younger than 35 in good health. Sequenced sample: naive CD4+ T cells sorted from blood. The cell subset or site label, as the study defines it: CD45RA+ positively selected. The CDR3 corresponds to CASSQEGSTNVKKNIQYF. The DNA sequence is TGCGCCAGCAGCCAAGAAGGCAGCACCAATGTGAAGAAAAACATTCAGTACTTC.